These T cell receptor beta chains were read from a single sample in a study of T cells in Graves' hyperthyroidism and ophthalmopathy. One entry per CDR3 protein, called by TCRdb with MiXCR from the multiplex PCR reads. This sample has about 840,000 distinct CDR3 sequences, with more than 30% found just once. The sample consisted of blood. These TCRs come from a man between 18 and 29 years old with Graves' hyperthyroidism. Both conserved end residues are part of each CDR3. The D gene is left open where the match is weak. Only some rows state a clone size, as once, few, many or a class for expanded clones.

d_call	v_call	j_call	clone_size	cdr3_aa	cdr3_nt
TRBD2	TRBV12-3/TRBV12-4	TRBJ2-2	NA	CASRPLAGINTGELFF	TGTGCCAGCAGACCACTAGCGGGGATTAACACCGGGGAGCTGTTTTTT
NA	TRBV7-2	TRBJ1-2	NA	CASSQISGDWDGYTF	TGTGCCAGCAGCCAAATTAGCGGGGATTGGGATGGCTACACCTTC
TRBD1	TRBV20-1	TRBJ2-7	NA	CSVPGTAPSEQYF	TGCAGTGTTCCCGGGACAGCGCCTTCCGAGCAGTACTTC
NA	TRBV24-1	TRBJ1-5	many	CATSDPNRENGQPQHF	TGTGCCACCAGTGACCCCAACAGGGAAAATGGTCAGCCCCAGCATTTT
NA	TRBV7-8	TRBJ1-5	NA	CASSQSGISSNQPQHF	TGTGCCAGCAGCCAGTCGGGGATTTCGAGCAATCAGCCCCAGCATTTT
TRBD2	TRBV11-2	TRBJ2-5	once	CASSEWRLAGVPQETQYF	TGTGCCAGCAGCGAATGGCGGCTAGCGGGAGTACCTCAAGAGACCCAGTACTTC
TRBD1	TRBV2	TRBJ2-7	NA	CASQGGIYEQYF	TGTGCCAGTCAAGGGGGCATCTACGAGCAGTACTTC
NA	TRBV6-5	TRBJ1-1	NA	CASSHPIVSGTEAFF	TGTGCCAGCAGCCATCCAATTGTGTCAGGCACTGAAGCTTTCTTT
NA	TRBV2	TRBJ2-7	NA	CASSASRWSYEQYF	TGTGCCAGCAGTGCAAGCAGGTGGAGCTACGAGCAGTACTTC
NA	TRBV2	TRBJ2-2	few	CASRDPPGELFF	TGTGCCAGCCGGGATCCCCCCGGGGAGCTGTTTTTT
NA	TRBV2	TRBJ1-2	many	CASKARAGYGYTF	TGTGCCAGCAAAGCTAGGGCGGGCTATGGCTACACCTTC
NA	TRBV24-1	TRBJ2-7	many	CATSMGGPEIYEQYF	TGTGCCACCAGTATGGGGGGACCCGAAATCTACGAGCAGTACTTC
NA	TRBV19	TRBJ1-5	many	CASSPLDGEPQHF	TGTGCCAGTAGTCCCCTTGATGGGGAGCCCCAGCATTTT
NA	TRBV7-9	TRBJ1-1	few	CASSRPGLGEAFF	TGCGCCAGCAGCCGTCCGGGGTTGGGGGAAGCTTTCTTT
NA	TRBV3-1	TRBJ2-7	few	CASSQSEEQYF	TGTGCCAGCAGCCAGTCTGAGGAGCAGTACTTC
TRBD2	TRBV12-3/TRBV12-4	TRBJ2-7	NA	CASSRGTTSYEQYF	TGTGCCAGCAGTCGGGGGACTACGTCCTACGAGCAGTACTTC